This TCR beta chain was recorded in a study of regulatory T cells in long-lasting Graves disease. Assembly of TCR beta libraries relied on iRepertoire HTBI primers together with Arm-PCR of CDR3 regions. TCRdb independently ran MiXCR on the multiplex PCR reads; one entry per CDR3 protein. This sample has about 620,000 distinct CDR3 sequences, with roughly 15% found just once. Looked up from germline, CDR1 is SGHTA and CDR2 is FQGNSA. The CDR3 sequence is 14 residues long. V gave up 2 bases and J gave up 5 bases, with 11 bases separating them. Time point specified: newly diagnosed GD, antithyroid drugs for less than 3 months. Making the TCR library involved RNA that had been extracted from PBMCs. These data were also filed under a second study, of T cells in Graves' hyperthyroidism and ophthalmopathy. That paper adds: Thyroid ultrasound and orbital computed tomography, with clinical symptoms and serum thyroxine and TRAb, informed diagnoses.

The receptor was isolated from a woman aged 25-40 years with Graves disease. The source was peripheral blood mononuclear cells (PBMCs), collected at new diagnosis, from a patient treated with antithyroid drugs. The chain joins TRBV7-2 to TRBJ2-3; D might be TRBD2 (7 bases). The CDR3 spells CASSLQGGGDTQYF. The DNA of the CDR3 is TGTGCCAGCAGCTTACAGGGAGGGGGAGATACGCAGTATTTT. The full variable domain, its missing parts supplied by reference TRBV7-2 and TRBJ2-3, is GAGVSQSPSNKVTEKGKDVELRCDPISGHTALYWYRQSLGQGLEFLIYFQGNSAPDKSGLPSDRFSAERTGGSVSTLTIQRTQQEDSAVYLCASSLQGGGDTQYFGPGTRLTVL.